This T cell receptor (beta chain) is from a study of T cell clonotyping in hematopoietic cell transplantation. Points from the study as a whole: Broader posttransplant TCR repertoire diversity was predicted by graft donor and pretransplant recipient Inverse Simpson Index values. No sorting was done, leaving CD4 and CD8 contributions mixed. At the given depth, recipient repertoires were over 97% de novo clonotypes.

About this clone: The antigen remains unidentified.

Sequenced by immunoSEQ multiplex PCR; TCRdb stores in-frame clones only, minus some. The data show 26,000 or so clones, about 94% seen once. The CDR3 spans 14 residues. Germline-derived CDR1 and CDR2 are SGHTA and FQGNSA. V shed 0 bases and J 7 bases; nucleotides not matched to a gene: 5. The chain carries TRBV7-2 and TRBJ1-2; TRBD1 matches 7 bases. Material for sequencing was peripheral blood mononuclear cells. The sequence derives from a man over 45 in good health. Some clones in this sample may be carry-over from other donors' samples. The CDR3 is CASSLALRGPGYTF. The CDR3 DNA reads TGTGCCAGCAGCTTAGCGCTGAGGGGGCCTGGCTACACCTTC. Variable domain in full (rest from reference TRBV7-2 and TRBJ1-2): GAGVSQSPSNKVTEKGKDVELRCDPISGHTALYWYRQSLGQGLEFLIYFQGNSAPDKSGLPSDRFSAERTGGSVSTLTIQRTQQEDSAVYLCASSLALRGPGYTFGSGTRLTVV.